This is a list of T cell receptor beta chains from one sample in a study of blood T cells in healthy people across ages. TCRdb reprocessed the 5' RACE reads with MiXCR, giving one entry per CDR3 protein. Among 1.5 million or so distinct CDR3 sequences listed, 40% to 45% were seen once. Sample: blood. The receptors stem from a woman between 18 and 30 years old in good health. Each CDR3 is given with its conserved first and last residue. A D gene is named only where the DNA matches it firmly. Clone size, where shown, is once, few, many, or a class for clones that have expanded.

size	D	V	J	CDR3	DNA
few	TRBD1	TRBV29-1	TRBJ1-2	CSVEETGNYGYTF	TGCAGCGTTGAAGAGACAGGGAACTATGGCTACACCTTC
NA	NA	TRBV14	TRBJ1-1	CASSLQEVPEAFF	TGTGCCAGCAGCCTTCAGGAAGTCCCTGAAGCTTTCTTT
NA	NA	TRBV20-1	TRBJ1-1	CSARVENTEAFF	TGCAGTGCTAGAGTGGAGAACACTGAAGCTTTCTTT
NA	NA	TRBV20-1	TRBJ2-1	CSARQRAGNEQFF	TGCAGTGCTCGTCAGCGGGCTGGGAATGAGCAGTTCTTC
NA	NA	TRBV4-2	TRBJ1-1	CASSQDNRDTEAFF	TGTGCCAGCAGCCAAGATAACAGGGACACTGAAGCTTTCTTT
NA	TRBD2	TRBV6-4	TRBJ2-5	CACSARGGDYNEQYF	TGTGCCTGCAGTGCTCGTGGAGGGGACTACAATGAGCAGTACTTC
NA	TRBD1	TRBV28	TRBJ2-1	CASRPNRGRPNKQFF	TGTGCCAGCAGACCTAACAGGGGGCGCCCCAATAAGCAGTTCTTC
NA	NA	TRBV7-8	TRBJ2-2	CASKEASTGELFF	TGTGCCAGCAAGGAGGCCTCCACCGGGGAGCTGTTTTTT
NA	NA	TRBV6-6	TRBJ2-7	CASSRRPGRNYNEQYF	TGTGCCAGCAGTCGACGTCCGGGACGAAACTACAATGAGCAGTACTTC
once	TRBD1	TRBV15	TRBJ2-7	CATSSPDRGPYEQYF	TGTGCCACCAGCAGCCCAGACAGGGGCCCCTACGAGCAGTACTTC
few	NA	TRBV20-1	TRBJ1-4	CSAPTVNNEKLFF	TGCAGTGCCCCGACAGTCAATAATGAAAAACTGTTTTTT
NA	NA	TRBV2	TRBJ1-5	CASRDRTAGGQPQHF	TGTGCCAGCAGGGATCGGACAGCCGGGGGTCAGCCCCAGCATTTT
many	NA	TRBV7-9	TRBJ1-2	CASSLNGNYGYTF	TGTGCCAGCAGTTTAAACGGGAACTATGGCTACACCTTC
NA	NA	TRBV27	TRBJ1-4	CASSSAMAEKLFF	TGTGCCAGCAGTTCGGCGATGGCGGAAAAACTGTTTTTT
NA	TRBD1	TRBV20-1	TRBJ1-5	CSARGTDPFNQPQHF	TGCAGTGCCCGAGGGACAGACCCGTTCAATCAGCCCCAGCATTTT
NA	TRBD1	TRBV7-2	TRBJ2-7	CASSLARQGLPYEQYF	TGTGCCAGCAGCTTAGCCCGACAGGGGCTTCCCTACGAGCAGTACTTC
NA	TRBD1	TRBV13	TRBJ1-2	CASSPGTAVGYTF	TGTGCCAGCAGCCCCGGGACAGCGGTTGGCTACACCTTC
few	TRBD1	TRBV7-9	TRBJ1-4	CASSLGTGDEKLFF	TGTGCCAGCAGCCTAGGGACAGGGGATGAAAAACTGTTTTTT
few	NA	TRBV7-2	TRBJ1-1	CASSGRSLRQAFF	TGTGCCAGCAGCGGCCGGTCACTAAGGCAAGCTTTCTTT
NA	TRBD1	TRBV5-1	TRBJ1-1	CASNLVGQAHGIPFF	TGCGCCAGCAACTTGGTAGGACAGGCGCATGGTATACCTTTCTTT
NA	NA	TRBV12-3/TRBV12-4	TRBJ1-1	CASSLTGTHTEAFF	TGTGCCAGCAGTTTAACAGGGACTCACACTGAAGCTTTCTTT
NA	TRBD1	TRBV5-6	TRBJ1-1	CASSQNRLPGQGEVNTEAFF	TGTGCCAGCAGCCAAAACCGCCTCCCGGGACAGGGGGAGGTGAACACTGAAGCTTTCTTT
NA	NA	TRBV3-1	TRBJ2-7	CASSRQRYEQYF	TGTGCCAGCAGCCGCCAGCGTTACGAGCAGTACTTC